Detailed here is one T cell receptor beta chain. The source of the sample is a study of spatial heterogeneity in lung cancer. About the study: The donor population consisted of approximately 79 patients with untreated, early-stage non-small cell lung cancer. PBMC samples from follow-up, where available, were sequenced a median of approximately 24 months after resection.

TCRdb processed the 5' RACE reads anew with MiXCR; each CDR3 protein has one entry. This table has over 95,000 distinct CDR3 sequences, 10% to 13% appearing once. Time point indicated: blood at routine non-recurrence follow-up after resection. The starting material was PBMCs, obtained at follow-up. This sequence was found in a female donor with early-stage non-small cell lung cancer.

The CDR3 spells CASSLTGGSSTDTQYF. The CDR3 nucleotides are TGTGCCAGCAGCTTAACAGGGGGGTCTAGCACAGATACGCAGTATTTT. This rearrangement joins TRBV7-6 to TRBJ2-3; TRBD1 matches 8 bases. V trimming: 2 bases; J trimming: 0 bases; junction bases outside the gene matches: 4. The CDR3 is made up of 16 amino acids. Germline V gene data show CDR1 as SGHVS and CDR2 as FNYEAQ.